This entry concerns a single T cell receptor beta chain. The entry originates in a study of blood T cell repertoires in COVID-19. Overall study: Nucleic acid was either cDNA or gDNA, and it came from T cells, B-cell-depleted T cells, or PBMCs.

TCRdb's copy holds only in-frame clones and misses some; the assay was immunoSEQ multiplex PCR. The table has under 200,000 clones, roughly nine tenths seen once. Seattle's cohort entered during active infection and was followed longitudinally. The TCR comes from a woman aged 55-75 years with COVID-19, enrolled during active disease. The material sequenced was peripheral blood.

CDR3 residues: CASSVEASARYEQYF. As DNA, the CDR3 is TGTGCCAGCAGCGTAGAGGCTAGCGCTCGATACGAGCAGTACTTC. The chain joins TRBV9 to TRBJ2-7, with D possibly being TRBD2 (6 bases). CDR3 size: 15 residues. The V and J ends lost 0 bases and 4 bases respectively, with 14 bases between them. CDR1 is SGDLS and CDR2 is YYNGEE in the germline V gene.